These 25 T cell receptor beta chains originate from one sample sequenced in a study of regulatory T cells in long-lasting Graves disease. Time point noted: newly diagnosed GD, antithyroid drugs for less than 3 months. From PBMCs, RNA was extracted and then used to make the TCR library. iRepertoire HTBI primers and Arm-PCR of CDR3 regions built TCR beta libraries. TCRdb called the multiplex PCR reads again in MiXCR, with one record for every CDR3 protein. The sample contains some 490,000 distinct CDR3 sequences, around 12% of which appear only once. These data also featured in a second study, about T cells in Graves' hyperthyroidism and ophthalmopathy.

The sample in question was peripheral blood mononuclear cells (PBMCs), obtained at new diagnosis, from a patient treated with antithyroid drugs. Receptors originate from a woman aged 25-40 years with Graves disease.

This clonotype was seen many times. This chain connects TRBV19 to TRBJ1-2, with D possibly being TRBD1 (6 bases). The CDR3 runs to 15 residues. The germline CDR1 and CDR2 sequences are LNHDA and SQIVND (reference sequence). Trimming cost V 5 bases and J 0 bases, with 13 bases left between them. The CDR3 nucleotides are TGTGCCAGTAGTCGACCCTCAGGGGCTAACTATGGCTACACCTTC. This translates into CASSRPSGANYGYTF.

This clonotype was picked up many times. The CDR3 here is CASTQLAGEYNEQFF. CDR3 bases: TGTGCCAGCACTCAACTAGCGGGAGAGTACAATGAGCAGTTCTTC. The chain uses TRBV12-3 or TRBV12-4 and TRBJ2-1; the match to TRBD2 covers 11 bases. This CDR3 comprises 15 residues. V dropped 7 bases and J dropped 4; count of bases not matched to a gene: 6.

This clonotype was picked up many times. The genes are TRBV7-9 and TRBJ1-1; 7 positions agree with TRBD1. V gave up 1 base and J gave up 5 bases; unmatched junction bases: 7. Germline CDR1 is SEHNR and CDR2 is FQNEAQ (reference sequence). The CDR3 is made up of 15 amino acids. This chain's CDR3 is CASSLGGGGGTEAFF. For the CDR3, the DNA is TGTGCCAGCAGCTTAGGAGGGGGCGGTGGTACTGAAGCTTTCTTT.

The J gene is TRBJ2-7, the V gene TRBV11-3; 12 bases are shared with TRBD2. With 5 bases clipped from V and 8 bases from J, the junction kept 1 base outside the gene matches. Germline V CDR1 and CDR2: SGHNT, YENEEA. This CDR3 contains 12 residues. The CDR3 reads CASSRTSGKQYF. The CDR3 DNA reads TGTGCCAGCAGCCGGACTAGCGGGAAGCAGTACTTC.

This clonotype was detected many times. This chain uses TRBV6-2 or TRBV6-3 with TRBJ2-1; D not certain. CDR3 size: 13 residues. The germline CDR1 and CDR2 sequences are MNHEY and SVGEGT. Trimming left V 6 bases short and J 10 bases short, with 16 bases between. The CDR3 nucleotides read TGTGCCAGCAGCCTCGGTGAAGTCGACGAGCAGTTCTTC. Amino acid sequence: CASSLGEVDEQFF.

This clonotype was seen only a few times. The chain uses TRBV27 and TRBJ2-7; TRBD1 agrees at 9 bases. CDR3 length: 13 amino acids. Trimming took 5 bases from V and 9 from J; bases not matched to a gene: 8. Looked up from germline, CDR1 is MNHEY and CDR2 is SMNVEV (reference sequence). The CDR3 is CASSLDRGVGQYF. In nucleotides, the CDR3 is TGTGCCAGCAGTCTCGACAGGGGGGTCGGGCAGTACTTC.

This chain connects TRBV19 to TRBJ2-1, with TRBD2 identical over 7 bases. Germline CDR1 reads LNHDA; CDR2 reads SQIVND (reference sequence). The CDR3 length is 16 residues. The junction had 7 bases not matched to a gene; V was cut back by 4 bases and J by 1 base. This chain's CDR3 is CASSTPSSGSYNEQFF. CDR3 nucleotides: TGTGCCAGTAGTACCCCCTCTAGCGGATCCTACAATGAGCAGTTCTTC.

A few counts support this clonotype. This chain connects TRBV4-3 to TRBJ2-3, with 8 bases aligning to TRBD2. V trimming: 0 bases; J trimming: 4 bases; junction bases outside the gene matches: 3. CDR1 and CDR2 (germline): LGHNA, YSLEER. The CDR3 consists of 15 residues. The CDR3 here is CASSQDHGGADTQYF. In DNA, the CDR3 is TGCGCCAGCAGCCAAGATCACGGGGGGGCAGATACGCAGTATTTT.

This sequence joins TRBV20-1 and TRBJ2-1; D is unclear. The ends were cut back, 0 bases at V and 0 bases at J, with 6 bases in the middle. Germline lookup yields CDR1 DFQATT and CDR2 SNEGSKA (reference sequence). The CDR3 loop spans 14 amino acids. CDR3 DNA sequence: TGCAGTGCTAGAGATCTCTCCTCCTACAATGAGCAGTTCTTC. It codes for CSARDLSSYNEQFF.

This clonotype appeared many times. V is TRBV2 and J is TRBJ2-2; D ambiguous. Germline V gene lookup returns CDR1 SNHLY and CDR2 FYNNEI. The CDR3 spans 11 residues. V lost 4 bases, J lost 7 bases, and 4 bases lay in between. CDR3 nucleotides: TGTGCCAGCAGTGTCCGCGGGGAGCTGTTTTTT. It codes for CASSVRGELFF.

The DNA for the CDR3 is TGTGCCAGCAGATGGGGGACAACACCCTACAATGAGCAGTTCTTC. Translated, it gives CASRWGTTPYNEQFF. V gene TRBV27 combines with J gene TRBJ2-1, with a tentative D call TRBD1 (6 bases). This CDR3 has 15 residues. Germline-derived CDR1 and CDR2 are MNHEY and SMNVEV (reference sequence). V was shortened by 6 bases and J by 2 bases, with 14 bases between the two germline ends.

This clonotype was detected many times. V gene TRBV12-3 or TRBV12-4 combines with J gene TRBJ1-6; 9 bases are a match to TRBD1. Trimming at V came to 6 bases and at J to 5 bases, leaving 5 bases not matched to a gene. The CDR3 extends over 15 amino acids. CDR3 sequence reads: CASRPRDRDNSPLHF. DNA of the CDR3: TGTGCCAGCAGGCCCCGGGACAGGGATAATTCACCCCTCCACTTT.

This clonotype was seen repeatedly, ten times or more. The chain has TRBV27 and TRBJ1-6; D not resolved. Trimming shortened V by 2 bases and J by 8 bases, and 16 bases separated the two germline ends. The CDR3 spans 16 residues. Germline assignment: CDR1 MNHEY and CDR2 SMNVEV (reference sequence). In nucleotides, the CDR3 is TGTGCCAGCAGTTTAGGCGCTGCCAAGTTTGATTCACCCCTCCACTTT. Translation gives CASSLGAAKFDSPLHF.

The CDR3 region has the DNA TGTGCCAGCAGCTTAAGGCGGGTGGCGAACACCGGGGAGCTGTTTTTT. It is translated as CASSLRRVANTGELFF. The V gene is TRBV7-9, the J gene TRBJ2-2; tentative D call: TRBD2 (5 bases). The CDR3 sequence is 16 residues long. The germline CDR1 and CDR2 sequences are SEHNR and FQNEAQ (reference sequence). V was pared by 2 bases and J by 0 bases, with 10 bases between.

Ten or more counts support this clonotype. The V gene is TRBV10-3, the J gene TRBJ1-1, with D hard to call. V lost 6 bases and J lost 6, with 11 bases in between. Germline CDR1 reads ENHRY; CDR2 reads SYGVKD. This CDR3 region has 12 residues. This CDR3 is CAISSWTAEAFF. CDR3 DNA: TGTGCCATCAGCTCTTGGACTGCTGAAGCTTTCTTT.

The J gene is TRBJ1-1, the V gene TRBV12-3 or TRBV12-4, with D unresolved. V lost 6 bases, J lost 5 bases, and 13 bases lay in between. There are 13 residues in the CDR3. The CDR3 reads CASSDRGETEAFF. In nucleotides, the CDR3 is TGTGCCAGCAGCGACCGCGGGGAAACTGAAGCTTTCTTT.

This clonotype has more than one count but fewer than ten. V and J are TRBV6-1 and TRBJ2-3; TRBD2 matches at 8 bases. Trimming at V came to 6 bases and at J to 0 bases, leaving 11 bases not matched to a gene. The CDR3 consists of 17 residues. Germline V lookup: CDR1 MNHNS, CDR2 SASEGT. Here the CDR3 DNA reads TGTGCCAGCAGCCGTCAGGGGTCTAGCGGGAGCACAGATACGCAGTATTTT. Its translation: CASSRQGSSGSTDTQYF.

The rearrangement links TRBV29-1 to TRBJ1-1, with TRBD1 identical over 7 bases. The V gene end was trimmed by 6 bases and the J gene end by 5 bases; junction bases not matched to a gene: 9. The CDR3 covers 13 residues. The germline V gene encodes CDR1 SQVTM and CDR2 ANQGSEA. The CDR3 here is CSVTGQTGTEAFF. For the CDR3, the DNA is TGCAGCGTGACGGGACAGACCGGAACTGAAGCTTTCTTT.

This clonotype was seen a few times. The gene calls are TRBV20-1 and TRBJ2-1; D gene unclear. The CDR3 covers 15 residues. The V and J ends lost 6 bases and 3 bases respectively, with 18 bases between them. Germline lookup yields CDR1 DFQATT and CDR2 SNEGSKA (reference sequence). The CDR3: CSALISPALYNEQFF. CDR3 DNA sequence: TGCAGTGCCTTGATCTCTCCAGCACTCTACAATGAGCAGTTCTTC.

This clonotype has ten or more counts. The V gene is TRBV5-5, the J gene TRBJ1-4; weak D call: TRBD1 (5 bases). The CDR3 has 15 residues. Germline assignment: CDR1 SGHKS and CDR2 YYEKEE (reference sequence). V was trimmed by 0 bases and J by 13 bases, leaving 19 bases between them. CDR3 nucleotides: TGTGCCAGCAGCTTGGCTACACAGGCCCTTGGGAGACTGTTTTTT. Translating it yields CASSLATQALGRLFF.

This clonotype was found many times. The rearrangement uses TRBV10-3 and TRBJ2-3; D is ambiguous. V was shortened by 6 bases and J by 6 bases, with 13 bases between the two germline ends. The CDR3 loop spans 13 amino acids. Germline loops: CDR1 ENHRY, CDR2 SYGVKD. CDR3 bases: TGTGCCATCAGGCCTCGGATTGGGGATACGCAGTATTTT. Its protein is CAIRPRIGDTQYF.

This clonotype came up many times. The J gene is TRBJ1-1, the V gene TRBV2, with 11 bases matching TRBD1. The germline gives CDR1 SNHLY, CDR2 FYNNEI. Trimming at V came to 7 bases and at J to 4 bases, leaving 11 bases not matched to a gene. The CDR3 contains 16 residues. Here the CDR3 reads CASTYSGTGGGTEAFF. The CDR3 nucleotides are TGTGCCAGCACGTACTCCGGGACAGGGGGTGGCACTGAAGCTTTCTTT. Combining the CDR3 with reference TRBV2 and TRBJ1-1 gives the whole variable domain EPEVTQTPSHQVTQMGQEVILRCVPISNHLYFYWYRQILGQKVEFLVSFYNNEISEKSEIFDDQFSVERPDGSNFTLKIRSTKLEDSAMYFCASTYSGTGGGTEAFFGQGTRLTVV.

The sample holds a few counts of this clonotype. The J gene is TRBJ1-1, the V gene TRBV18; the D gene is possibly TRBD1 (5 bases). Germline V gives CDR1 KGHSH, CDR2 LQKENI. V lost 3 bases and J 4 bases, leaving 21 bases between the germline ends. This CDR3 spans 17 amino acids. CDR3 in amino acids: CASSPSRRAQGATEAFF. CDR3 in DNA: TGTGCCAGCTCACCTTCCCGTAGGGCCCAGGGTGCCACTGAAGCTTTCTTT.

The V and J genes are TRBV3-1 and TRBJ1-4; D remains unclear. The germline V gene encodes CDR1 LGHDT and CDR2 YNNKEL (reference sequence). This CDR3 has 17 residues. Trimming took 0 bases from V and 2 from J, leaving 13 bases between them. The CDR3 region has the DNA TGTGCCAGCAGCCAAGACGCCCTCCGGGCTACTAATGAAAAACTGTTTTTT. Its protein is CASSQDALRATNEKLFF.

Remarks on this clonotype: A read error is likely here: a far larger clone is one base away. The rearrangement joins TRBV6-5 to TRBJ1-2; D remains unclear. The V gene's germline CDR1 is MNHEY and CDR2 SVGAGI. This CDR3 is 11 amino acids long. CDR3 region: CASSLDYGCTF. The CDR3 coding sequence is TGTGCCAGCAGTTTGGACTATGGCTGCACCTTC.